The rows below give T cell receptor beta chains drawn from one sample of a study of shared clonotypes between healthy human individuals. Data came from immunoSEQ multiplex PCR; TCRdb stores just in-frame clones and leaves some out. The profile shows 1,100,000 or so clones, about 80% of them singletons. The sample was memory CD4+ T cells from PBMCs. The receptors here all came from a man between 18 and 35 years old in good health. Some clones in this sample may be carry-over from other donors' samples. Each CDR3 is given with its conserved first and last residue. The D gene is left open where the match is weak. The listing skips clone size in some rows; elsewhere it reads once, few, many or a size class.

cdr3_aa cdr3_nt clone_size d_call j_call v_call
CASSLRGGHGYTF TGCGCCAGCAGCCTCCGGGGGGGGCATGGCTACACCTTC - - TRBJ1-2 TRBV4-3
CASSERSQETQYF TGCGCCAGCAGTGAACGGAGCCAAGAGACCCAGTACTTC - - TRBJ2-5 TRBV5-1
CASSLERGYSNQPQHF TGTGCCAGCAGTTTAGAGCGAGGATATAGCAATCAGCCCCAGCATTTT - - TRBJ1-5 TRBV28
CASSLGEIQFF TGTGCCAGCAGTCTTGGGGAGATACAGTTCTTC - - TRBJ2-1 TRBV7-2
CAWSVGDRGYPSGNTIYF TGTGCCTGGAGTGTAGGGGACAGGGGATACCCCTCTGGAAACACCATATATTTT many TRBD1 TRBJ1-3 TRBV30
CASSTRLAGVSYNEQFF TGTGCCAGCAGCACCCGACTAGCGGGAGTTTCTTACAATGAGCAGTTCTTC - TRBD2 TRBJ2-1 TRBV9
CSVGQGIYNEQFF TGCAGCGTTGGACAGGGGATCTACAATGAGCAGTTCTTC - TRBD1 TRBJ2-1 TRBV29-1
CASSNRGAYYGYTF TGTGCCAGCTCCAACCGGGGTGCGTACTATGGCTACACCTTC - - TRBJ1-2 TRBV28
CASSLALAGAQANIQYF TGTGCCAGCAGCTTGGCGCTAGCGGGAGCGCAGGCAAACATTCAGTACTTC - TRBD2 TRBJ2-4 TRBV5-5
CASRLTGNNEKLFF TGTGCCAGCAGACTGACAGGAAATAATGAAAAACTGTTTTTT - - TRBJ1-4 TRBV2
CASSMGRNEKLFF TGTGCCAGTAGTATGGGACGGAATGAAAAACTGTTTTTT - - TRBJ1-4 TRBV19
CASSLGGRTEAFF TGCGCCAGCAGCTTGGGGGGTAGGACTGAAGCTTTCTTT - - TRBJ1-1 TRBV5-1
CASSRGSGVGTDTQYF TGTGCCAGCAGCCGGGGTAGCGGGGTCGGCACAGATACGCAGTATTTT - TRBD2 TRBJ2-3 TRBV14
CASSTLPTGSKGQPQHF TGTGCCAGTAGTACCCTGCCCACGGGCTCGAAAGGCCAGCCCCAGCATTTT - - TRBJ1-5 TRBV19
CASSLQGNNEQFF TGTGCCAGCAGCTTACAGGGAAACAATGAGCAGTTCTTC - - TRBJ2-1 TRBV5-6
CASSLITDRDRLVNEQFF TGTGCCAGCAGCTTGATAACTGACCGGGACAGGCTGGTCAATGAGCAGTTCTTC - TRBD1 TRBJ2-1 TRBV5-6
CASTMGRDTEAFF TGTGCCAGCACAATGGGTCGGGACACTGAAGCTTTCTTT - - TRBJ1-1 TRBV6-5
CASQSGYEQFF TGTGCCTCCCAGTCTGGGTATGAGCAGTTCTTC - - TRBJ2-1 TRBV28
CAIRGAGELFF TGTGCCATAAGGGGGGCCGGGGAGCTGTTTTTT - - TRBJ2-2 TRBV2
CASSPLSTLGNTIYF TGTGCCAGCTCACCACTCAGTACTCTGGGAAACACCATATATTTT many - TRBJ1-3 TRBV18
CSSVAGTGDTQYF TGCAGTAGCGTGGCGGGGACTGGAGATACGCAGTATTTT - - TRBJ2-3 TRBV29-1
CASSQVAASRDEQYF TGTGCCAGCAGCCAAGTTGCGGCTAGTAGAGACGAGCAGTACTTC once - TRBJ2-7 TRBV4-2
CASRTTGGINQPQHF TGTGCCAGCAGGACCACAGGGGGCATAAATCAGCCCCAGCATTTT - TRBD1 TRBJ1-5 TRBV6-5
CASSMQGQETQYF TGTGCCAGCAGCATGCAGGGACAAGAGACCCAGTACTTC once - TRBJ2-5 TRBV9
CASSQQGHGELFF TGCGCCAGCAGCCAACAGGGCCACGGGGAGCTGTTTTTT - - TRBJ2-2 TRBV4-3
CASSLPGQYNEQFF TGTGCCAGCAGTCTTCCGGGACAGTACAATGAGCAGTTCTTC - TRBD1 TRBJ2-1 TRBV28
CASSPWLAGGKYNEQFF TGCGCCAGCAGCCCATGGCTAGCGGGAGGTAAATACAATGAGCAGTTCTTC - TRBD2 TRBJ2-1 TRBV4-1
CAWSRDFNTGELFF TGTGCCTGGAGCCGGGACTTCAACACCGGGGAGCTGTTTTTT few - TRBJ2-2 TRBV30
CASSFMEATEAFF TGTGCCAGCAGTTTCATGGAGGCCACTGAAGCTTTCTTT - - TRBJ1-1 TRBV6-5
CAWSPLPRVSEKLFF TGTGCCTGGAGTCCTCTCCCGCGTGTATCGGAAAAACTGTTTTTT - - TRBJ1-4 TRBV30
CASSLETGGQPQHF TGTGCCAGCAGCTTAGAGACAGGCGGGCAGCCCCAGCATTTT - - TRBJ1-5 TRBV7-2
CASSTSGLRDEQYF TGCGCCAGCAGCACCTCAGGGCTCCGCGACGAGCAGTACTTC - - TRBJ2-7 TRBV5-1
CASSLALGLAGDEQFF TGCGCCAGCAGCTTGGCCCTGGGACTAGCTGGAGATGAGCAGTTCTTC - TRBD2 TRBJ2-1 TRBV5-1
CASSPTQSSATDTQYF TGTGCCAGCAGTCCCACTCAGTCCTCTGCCACAGATACGCAGTATTTT few - TRBJ2-3 TRBV28
CAISYGSSGSNEQFF TGTGCCATCAGTTACGGGTCTAGCGGGAGCAATGAGCAGTTCTTC once TRBD2 TRBJ2-1 TRBV10-3
CASNRDGIYEQYF TGTGCCAGCAACAGGGACGGGATCTACGAGCAGTACTTC - - TRBJ2-7 TRBV2
CASRAGPYSNQPQHF TGTGCCAGCAGAGCAGGGCCTTATAGCAATCAGCCCCAGCATTTT - - TRBJ1-5 TRBV6-1
CASSFGINTGELFF TGTGCCAGCAGCTTTGGCATTAACACCGGGGAGCTGTTTTTT - - TRBJ2-2 TRBV7-2
CASSQTLANPYDNEQFF TGCGCCAGCAGCCAGACCCTAGCGAACCCTTACGACAATGAGCAGTTCTTC - - TRBJ2-1 TRBV4-1
CASSLDGKSTDTQYF TGTGCCAGCAGCTTAGACGGGAAGAGCACAGATACGCAGTATTTT - - TRBJ2-3 TRBV11-3
CASSLASEGITYGYTF TGTGCCAGCAGCTTGGCCAGCGAGGGGATCACCTATGGCTACACCTTC once - TRBJ1-2 TRBV5-4
CSVEIESSPYF TGCAGCGTTGAAATAGAGTCCTCTCCGTATTTT - - TRBJ2-3 TRBV29-1
CASSKGQASPYEQYF TGTGCCAGTAGTAAGGGACAGGCAAGTCCCTACGAGCAGTACTTC once TRBD1 TRBJ2-7 TRBV19
CASSPTAGGEQFF TGTGCCAGCAGTCCAACCGCGGGGGGTGAGCAGTTCTTC - TRBD2 TRBJ2-1 TRBV6-6
CATSRAGNYQPQHF TGTGCCACCAGCAGAGCAGGGAATTATCAGCCCCAGCATTTT - - TRBJ1-5 TRBV15
CASASTGRTDTQYF TGCGCCAGCGCCTCTACTGGGCGCACAGATACGCAGTATTTT few - TRBJ2-3 TRBV4-3
CASSGRDSNQPQHF TGTGCCAGCAGTGGCAGGGATAGCAATCAGCCCCAGCATTTT - - TRBJ1-5 TRBV5-5
CASSFTSGSSEQYF TGTGCCAGCAGCTTCACTAGCGGGAGCTCCGAGCAGTACTTC - TRBD2 TRBJ2-7 TRBV7-3
CASSLYFSGGAGQNTEAFF TGTGCCAGCAGTTTATATTTCAGTGGCGGCGCCGGACAGAACACTGAAGCTTTCTTT - - TRBJ1-1 TRBV27
CASSLVAGRGGELFF TGTGCCAGCAGCTTAGTGGCAGGGCGCGGCGGGGAGCTGTTTTTT - - TRBJ2-2 TRBV13
CASSLPLSQTSGELFF TGTGCCAGCAGTCTCCCCCTATCCCAAACAAGCGGGGAGCTGTTTTTT - - TRBJ2-2 TRBV5-6
CATKIGDFNTEAFF TGTGCCACCAAGATTGGAGACTTTAACACTGAAGCTTTCTTT - - TRBJ1-1 TRBV15
CSVEGDRDGELFF TGCAGCGTTGAGGGGGACAGGGATGGGGAGCTGTTTTTT - TRBD1 TRBJ2-2 TRBV29-1